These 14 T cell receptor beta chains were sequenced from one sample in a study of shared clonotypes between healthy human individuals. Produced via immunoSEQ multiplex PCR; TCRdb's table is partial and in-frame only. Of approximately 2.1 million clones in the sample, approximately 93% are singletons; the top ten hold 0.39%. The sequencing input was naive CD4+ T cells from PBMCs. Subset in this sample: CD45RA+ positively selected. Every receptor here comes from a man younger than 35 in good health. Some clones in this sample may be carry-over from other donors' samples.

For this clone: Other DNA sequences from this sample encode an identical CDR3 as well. CDR3 sequence: CASSLVGSSGNTIYF. The CDR3 DNA reads TGCGCCAGCAGCTTGGTAGGGAGCTCTGGAAACACCATATATTTT. The gene calls are TRBV5-1 and TRBJ1-3; no firm D call. V was clipped by 0 bases and J by 0 bases, with 7 bases between them. Germline values: CDR1 SGHRS, CDR2 YFSETQ. This CDR3 region has 15 residues.

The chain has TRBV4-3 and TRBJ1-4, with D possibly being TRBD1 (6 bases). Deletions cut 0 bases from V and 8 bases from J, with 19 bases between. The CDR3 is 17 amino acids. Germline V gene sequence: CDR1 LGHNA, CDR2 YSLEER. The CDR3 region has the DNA TGCGCCAGCAGCCAAGACCTGGACAGTGGGACGAGGGAAAAACTGTTTTTT. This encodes CASSQDLDSGTREKLFF.

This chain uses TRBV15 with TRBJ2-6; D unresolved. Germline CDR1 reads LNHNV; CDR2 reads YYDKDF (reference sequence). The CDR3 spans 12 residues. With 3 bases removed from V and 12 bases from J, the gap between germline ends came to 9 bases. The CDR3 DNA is TGTGCCACCAGCAGCCGTTCGTCCGTCCTGACTTTC. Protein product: CATSSRSSVLTF.

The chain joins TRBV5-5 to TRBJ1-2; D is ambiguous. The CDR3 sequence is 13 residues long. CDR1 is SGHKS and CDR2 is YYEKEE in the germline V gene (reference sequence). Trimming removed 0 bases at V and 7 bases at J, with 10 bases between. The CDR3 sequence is CASSLEGLGGYTF. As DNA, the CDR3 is TGTGCCAGCAGCTTGGAAGGGTTGGGTGGCTACACCTTC.

The CDR3 region is CASSSRSNQPQHF. CDR3 sequence (DNA): TGTGCCAGTAGTTCCCGTAGCAATCAGCCCCAGCATTTT. The chain combines TRBV19 with TRBJ1-5; D is undetermined. V lost 5 bases, J lost 0 bases, and 5 bases lay in between. The CDR3 is 13 residues long. CDR1 and CDR2 (germline): LNHDA, SQIVND (reference sequence).

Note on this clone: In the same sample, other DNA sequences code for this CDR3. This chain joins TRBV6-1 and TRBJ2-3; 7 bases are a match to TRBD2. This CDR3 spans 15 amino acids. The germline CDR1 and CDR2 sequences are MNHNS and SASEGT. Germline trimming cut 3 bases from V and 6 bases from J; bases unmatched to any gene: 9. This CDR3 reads CASSEGAGVVDTQYF. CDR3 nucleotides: TGTGCCAGCAGTGAGGGTGCGGGAGTAGTCGATACGCAGTATTTT.

The CDR3 loop reads CASSTSSGSNYGYTF. The CDR3 DNA follows: TGTGCCAGTAGTACATCCTCAGGCTCTAACTATGGCTACACCTTC. This chain joins TRBV19 and TRBJ1-2; D not resolved. This CDR3 is 15 amino acids long. V dropped 4 bases and J dropped 0 bases, with 12 bases sitting between them. Germline lookup yields CDR1 LNHDA and CDR2 SQIVND (reference sequence).

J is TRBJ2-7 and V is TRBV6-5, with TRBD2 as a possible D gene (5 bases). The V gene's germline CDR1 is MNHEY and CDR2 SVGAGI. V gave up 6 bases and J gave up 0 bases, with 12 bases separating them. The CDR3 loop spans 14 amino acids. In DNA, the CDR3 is TGTGCCAGCAGCCCGCGGGTGAGCTCCTACGAGCAGTACTTC. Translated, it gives CASSPRVSSYEQYF.

The CDR3 sequence: CASISSGRGSEQFF. The CDR3 DNA is TGTGCCAGCATTTCTAGCGGGAGAGGAAGTGAGCAGTTCTTC. The chain employs TRBV28 and TRBJ2-1, with 10 bases lining up with TRBD2. The trim removed 7 bases at V and 9 bases at J, leaving 9 bases unmatched. The CDR3 totals 14 residues. The V gene's germline CDR1 is MDHEN and CDR2 SYDVKM.

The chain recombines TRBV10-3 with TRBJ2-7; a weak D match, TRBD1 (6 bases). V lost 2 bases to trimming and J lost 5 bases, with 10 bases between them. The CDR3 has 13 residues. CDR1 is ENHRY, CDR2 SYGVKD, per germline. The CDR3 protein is CAISEPGEDEQYF. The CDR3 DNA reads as TGTGCCATCAGTGAGCCAGGGGAAGACGAGCAGTACTTC.

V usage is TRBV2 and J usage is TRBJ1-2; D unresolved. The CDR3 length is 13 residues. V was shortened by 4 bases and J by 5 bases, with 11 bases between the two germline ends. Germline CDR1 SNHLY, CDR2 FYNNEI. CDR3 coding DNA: TGTGCCAGCAGTGTGGCTCTCAGATATGGCTACACCTTC. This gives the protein CASSVALRYGYTF.

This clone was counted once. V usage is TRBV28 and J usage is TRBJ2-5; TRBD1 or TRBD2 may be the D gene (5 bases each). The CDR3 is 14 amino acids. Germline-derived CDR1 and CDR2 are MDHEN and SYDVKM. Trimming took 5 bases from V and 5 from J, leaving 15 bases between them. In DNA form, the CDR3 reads TGTGCCAGCAGTCACGGGACCTTCGCGGAGACCCAGTACTTC. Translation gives CASSHGTFAETQYF.

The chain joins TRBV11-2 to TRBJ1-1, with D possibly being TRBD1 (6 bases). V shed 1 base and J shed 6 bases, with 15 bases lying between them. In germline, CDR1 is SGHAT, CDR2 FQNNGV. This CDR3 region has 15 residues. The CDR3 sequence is CASSLGTAKLSEAFF. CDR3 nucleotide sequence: TGTGCCAGCAGCTTAGGGACAGCGAAGCTTTCTGAAGCTTTCTTT.

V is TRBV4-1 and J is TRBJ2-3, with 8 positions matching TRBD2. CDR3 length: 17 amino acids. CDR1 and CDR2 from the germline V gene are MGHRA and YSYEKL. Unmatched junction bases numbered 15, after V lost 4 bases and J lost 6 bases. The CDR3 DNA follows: TGCGCCAGCAGCCCCGAGGGTAGCGGGGAGCCTGGGGATACGCAGTATTTT. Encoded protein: CASSPEGSGEPGDTQYF.